The next 11 T cell receptor beta chains were all read from a single sample in a study of OX40 agonist ivuxolimab in advanced cancers. Sequenced by immunoSEQ multiplex PCR; TCRdb stores in-frame clones only, minus some. Of 45,000 to 60,000 clones detected, about 89% appear once; the ten largest clones hold around 12%. The sequencing here drew on CD4+ or CD8+ T cells sorted from blood, taken in a trial of the OX40 agonist ivuxolimab. The receptor source for this set is an adult with an advanced solid tumor such as melanoma, head and neck, liver or kidney cancer.

The chain's CDR3 is CASSLSTSYEQYF. The CDR3, as DNA: TGTGCCAGCAGCTTGTCCACGTCCTACGAGCAGTACTTC. The rearrangement joins TRBV7-2 to TRBJ2-7; D gene unclear. The CDR3 covers 13 residues. The germline V gene has CDR1 SGHTA and CDR2 FQGNSA. V was trimmed by 3 bases and J by 1 base, leaving 7 bases between them.

The chain joins TRBV5-4 to TRBJ1-2; 10 positions match TRBD1. J was trimmed by 5 bases and V by 4 bases; bases with no gene match: 5. The CDR3 is made up of 14 amino acids. CDR1 and CDR2 from the germline V gene are SGHNT and YYREEE (reference sequence). The CDR3 DNA follows: TGTGCCAGCAGCCGACCGGGACAGGGGTATGGCTACACCTTC. This encodes CASSRPGQGYGYTF.

The J gene is TRBJ2-5, the V gene TRBV4-2; D not certain. The length of the CDR3 is 11 residues. CDR1 and CDR2 from the germline V gene are LGHNA and YNFKEQ. The ends were cut back, 2 bases at V and 5 bases at J, with 3 bases in the middle. Here the CDR3 DNA reads TGTGCCAGCAGCCAATCGGAGACCCAGTACTTC. Its protein is CASSQSETQYF.

V gene TRBV28 combines with J gene TRBJ1-3, with 7 bases fitting TRBD1. This CDR3 contains 15 residues. Losses at the gene ends were 2 bases for V and 7 bases for J; bases not matched to a gene: 8. Germline loops: CDR1 MDHEN, CDR2 SYDVKM. For the CDR3, the DNA is TGTGCCAGCAGTTTAACAGGGGTCTTTGGGAACACCATATATTTT. It yields the protein CASSLTGVFGNTIYF.

The rearrangement joins TRBV9 to TRBJ2-7; D is perhaps TRBD2 (6 bases). V was cut by 4 bases and J by 7 bases, with 21 bases left in between. Germline V gene lookup returns CDR1 SGDLS and CDR2 YYNGEE. The CDR3 is made up of 15 amino acids. In DNA form, the CDR3 reads TGTGCCAGCAGCTTCACCGTGGGGGGAACGGATGAGCAGTACTTC. Protein sequence: CASSFTVGGTDEQYF.

The chain combines TRBV6-1 with TRBJ2-1, with 9 bases matching TRBD2. From germline, CDR1 is MNHNS and CDR2 SASEGT. Germline trimming cut 5 bases from V and 1 base from J; bases unmatched to any gene: 0. This CDR3 is 14 amino acids long. The chain's CDR3 is CASSLAGSYNEQFF. In DNA, the CDR3 is TGTGCCAGCAGTCTAGCGGGGTCCTACAATGAGCAGTTCTTC.

This chain links TRBV29-1 with TRBJ1-1, with D unresolved. Trimming took 4 bases from V and 4 from J, leaving 7 bases between them. The germline gives CDR1 SQVTM, CDR2 ANQGSEA. This CDR3 region has 11 residues. CDR3 sequence (DNA): TGCAGCGTTGTAGAGGCCACTGAAGCTTTCTTT. Amino acids: CSVVEATEAFF. The full variable domain, rest sourced from reference TRBV29-1 and TRBJ1-1, is SAVISQKPSRDICQRGTSLTIQCQVDSQVTMMFWYRQQPGQSLTLIATANQGSEATYESGFVIDKFPISRPNLTFSTLTVSNMSPEDSSIYLCSVVEATEAFFGQGTRLTVV.

The V and J genes are TRBV7-9 and TRBJ1-2; D is uncertain. Trimming stripped 1 base from V and 0 bases from J, with 6 bases between. The CDR3 runs 14 residues. Germline assignment: CDR1 SEHNR and CDR2 FQNEAQ (reference sequence). This CDR3 reads CASSLDNTNYGYTF. Written as DNA, the CDR3 is TGTGCCAGCAGCTTAGACAATACTAACTATGGCTACACCTTC. Full variable domain (missing parts from reference TRBV7-9 and TRBJ1-2): DTGVSQNPRHKITKRGQNVTFRCDPISEHNRLYWYRQTLGQGPEFLTYFQNEAQLEKSRLLSDRFSAERPKGSFSTLEIQRTEQGDSAMYLCASSLDNTNYGYTFGSGTRLTVV.

The chain has TRBV19 and TRBJ1-5, with D possibly TRBD1 on 6 matching bases. The V gene lost 4 bases and the J gene lost 2 bases, with 18 bases spanning the gap. The CDR3 length is 17 residues. Germline V lookup: CDR1 LNHDA, CDR2 SQIVND (reference sequence). The CDR3 region is CASSTPGQSGGNQPQHF. The CDR3 DNA follows: TGTGCCAGTAGTACCCCGGGACAATCGGGGGGCAATCAGCCCCAGCATTTT.

The chain links TRBV29-1 to TRBJ1-1; no firm D call. Germline V gives CDR1 SQVTM, CDR2 ANQGSEA. This CDR3 is 13 amino acids long. Trimming pared 4 bases from V and 0 bases from J, leaving 9 bases between. CDR3 DNA sequence: TGCAGCGTTGTAGGTCAGATGAACACTGAAGCTTTCTTT. Translation: CSVVGQMNTEAFF. Supplemented by reference TRBV29-1 and TRBJ1-1, the full variable domain reads SAVISQKPSRDICQRGTSLTIQCQVDSQVTMMFWYRQQPGQSLTLIATANQGSEATYESGFVIDKFPISRPNLTFSTLTVSNMSPEDSSIYLCSVVGQMNTEAFFGQGTRLTVV.

This rearrangement joins TRBV14 to TRBJ1-2; 7 nucleotides match TRBD1. The CDR3 runs to 16 residues. V trimming: 4 bases; J trimming: 8 bases; junction bases outside the gene matches: 16. CDR1 is SGHDN and CDR2 is FVKESK in the germline V gene. CDR3 residues: CASSPDPAGGGRGYTF. The CDR3, as DNA: TGTGCCAGCAGCCCTGACCCCGCAGGGGGGGGTAGGGGCTACACCTTC. Full variable domain (rest looked up from reference TRBV14 and TRBJ1-2): EAGVTQFPSHSVIEKGQTVTLRCDPISGHDNLYWYRRVMGKEIKFLLHFVKESKQDESGMPNNRFLAERTGGTYSTLKVQPAELEDSGVYFCASSPDPAGGGRGYTFGSGTRLTVV.